What follows are 26 T cell receptor beta chains derived from one specimen sequenced in a study of T cell clusters in autoimmune cytopenias. One tube held mixed TRB-A and TRB-B primer pools for touch-down PCR. TCRdb processed the multiplex PCR reads again and assigns one entry to each CDR3 protein, with no DNA. The sample table includes a few thousand distinct CDR3 sequences. TRB amplification used roughly 250 ng of peripheral blood genomic DNA. The sample taken for sequencing was peripheral blood. These receptors were taken from a human donor with an autoimmune cytopenia or autoimmune hepatitis (not recorded which).

The chain uses TRBV29-1 and TRBJ1-1; TCRdb's D gene call, TRBD1, goes unchecked for lack of DNA. CDR3 length: 12 amino acids. CDR1 is SQVTM, CDR2 ANQGSEA, per germline. The CDR3 loop reads CSTGQGNTEAFF.

The V gene is TRBV6-5, the J gene TRBJ2-3; TCRdb's D gene call, TRBD1, goes unchecked for lack of DNA. The CDR3 is made up of 15 amino acids. Germline V gene sequence: CDR1 MNHEY, CDR2 SVGAGI. CDR3 protein: CASRLGQPSTDTQYF.

The chain recombines TRBV19 with TRBJ2-1; TCRdb's D call of TRBD2 is untestable without DNA. In germline, CDR1 is LNHDA, CDR2 SQIVND (reference sequence). The CDR3 totals 19 residues. The chain's CDR3 is CASSILGELAGGSYNEQFF.

The chain couples TRBV18 to TRBJ2-3; the TCRdb D gene call, TRBD1, has no DNA to confirm it. The CDR3 runs to 17 residues. Germline assignment: CDR1 KGHSH and CDR2 LQKENI. Here the CDR3 reads CASSPSVHRVGTDTQYF.

The chain combines TRBV19 with TRBJ2-1; TCRdb's D call, TRBD2, is unchecked because there is no DNA. The length of the CDR3 is 13 residues. Germline V lookup: CDR1 LNHDA, CDR2 SQIVND (reference sequence). This CDR3 reads CASSIVWRNEQFF.

By frequency, this clonotype registers medium-sized. This sequence joins TRBV19 and TRBJ2-1; TCRdb indicates TRBD2, and absent DNA this call remains unverified. Germline V CDR1 and CDR2: LNHDA, SQIVND (reference sequence). CDR3 length equals 19 residues. The CDR3 spells CASSIRPRLAGGASNEQFF. Filled out from reference TRBV19 and TRBJ2-1, the complete variable domain reads DGGITQSPKYLFRKEGQNVTLSCEQNLNHDAMYWYRQDPGQGLRLIYYSQIVNDFQKGDIAEGYSVSREKKESFPLTVTSAQKNPTAFYLCASSIRPRLAGGASNEQFFGPGTRLTVL.

The chain is built from TRBV5-5 and TRBJ2-5; TCRdb designates TRBD1, a call that cannot be tested without DNA. Germline CDR1 is SGHKS and CDR2 is YYEKEE (reference sequence). The CDR3 runs 14 residues. This CDR3 is CASSLGGTQETQYF.

This chain links TRBV19 with TRBJ2-5; TCRdb indicates TRBD2, and absent DNA this call remains unverified. Germline V gene data show CDR1 as LNHDA and CDR2 as SQIVND (reference sequence). This CDR3 is 15 amino acids long. CDR3 sequence: CASSRTMSYQETQYF.

This clonotype is identified as medium-sized (0.01 to 0.1%) from frequency. This rearrangement joins TRBV7-2 to TRBJ1-2; the D call of TRBD1 rests on TCRdb alone, since no DNA is present to check it. Germline lookup yields CDR1 SGHTA and CDR2 FQGNSA. The CDR3 has 12 residues. CDR3 region: CASSLGGPDYTF.

The CDR3 sequence is CATSRATGKETQYF. This chain joins TRBV15 and TRBJ2-5. The CDR3 is 14 amino acids. The germline gives CDR1 LNHNV, CDR2 YYDKDF (reference sequence).

The rearrangement uses TRBV6-6 and TRBJ1-5; TCRdb returns TRBD1, unconfirmable since there is no DNA. The CDR3 has 15 amino acids. CDR1 and CDR2 (germline): MNHNY, SVGAGI (reference sequence). The chain's CDR3 is CASRTTGLSNQPQHF.

V is TRBV6-5 and J is TRBJ1-6; with no DNA, the TCRdb D assignment of TRBD1 cannot be verified. The CDR3 has 16 amino acids. The germline V gene has CDR1 MNHEY and CDR2 SVGAGI. The chain's CDR3 is CASSRRRQVYNSPLHF.

The rearrangement links TRBV12-3 or TRBV12-4 to TRBJ2-4; TCRdb outputs TRBD1, but without DNA this stays unchecked. This CDR3 spans 15 amino acids. The CDR3 loop is CASLPGADGKNIQYF.

CDR3 in amino acids: CSVAGRGGPGNEQFF. The V call is TRBV29-1, the J call TRBJ2-1; TCRdb's D call, TRBD2, is unchecked because there is no DNA. Germline V gives CDR1 SQVTM, CDR2 ANQGSEA. The CDR3 sequence is 15 residues long.

The chain links TRBV6-5 to TRBJ2-1. CDR1 and CDR2 from the germline V gene are MNHEY and SVGAGI. This CDR3 spans 17 amino acids. The CDR3 loop is CASSYSTSGQAYNEQFF.

The chain joins TRBV30 to TRBJ2-7; the D call from TCRdb, TRBD1, cannot be confirmed without DNA. Germline CDR1 GTSNPN, CDR2 SVGIG (reference sequence). This CDR3 has 14 residues. CDR3 amino acids: CAWSVGAHSYEQYF. Combining the CDR3 with reference TRBV30 and TRBJ2-7 gives the whole variable domain SQTIHQWPATLVQPVGSPLSLECTVEGTSNPNLYWYRQAAGRGLQLLFYSVGIGQISSEVPQNLSASRPQDRQFILSSKKLLLSDSGFYLCAWSVGAHSYEQYFGPGTRLTVT.

This clonotype registers large by frequency. The rearrangement joins TRBV29-1 to TRBJ1-2. Germline V lookup: CDR1 SQVTM, CDR2 ANQGSEA. CDR3 size: 12 residues. The CDR3 spells CSVVLGLYGYTF.

The chain links TRBV7-2 to TRBJ2-7; TCRdb calls TRBD2, which cannot be checked without DNA. The CDR3 length is 15 residues. Germline-derived CDR1 and CDR2 are SGHTA and FQGNSA. CDR3 sequence: CASSKSGSSPYEQYF.

The gene calls are TRBV15 and TRBJ2-5; TCRdb designates TRBD2, a call that cannot be tested without DNA. Germline V gene lookup returns CDR1 LNHNV and CDR2 YYDKDF (reference sequence). The CDR3 is 15 residues long. The CDR3: CATSTLLAGEETQYF.

The genes are TRBV19 and TRBJ1-2; without DNA, the TCRdb call of TRBD1 cannot be checked. Germline CDR1 reads LNHDA; CDR2 reads SQIVND (reference sequence). The CDR3 is 16 amino acids. The CDR3 sequence: CASSKTGTDNNYGYTF.

The gene calls are TRBV18 and TRBJ2-3; lacking DNA, the TRBD2 call made by TCRdb goes unchecked. The CDR3 length is 16 residues. Germline V gene lookup returns CDR1 KGHSH and CDR2 LQKENI. The CDR3: CASSPSEAGGADTQYF.

Judged by frequency, this clonotype is large (0.1 to 1%). This sequence joins TRBV29-1 and TRBJ2-5; TCRdb indicates TRBD1, and absent DNA this call remains unverified. This CDR3 has 15 amino acids. CDR1 and CDR2 (germline): SQVTM, ANQGSEA. CDR3 loop: CSVDSRGQWQETQYF.

This clonotype is large (0.1 to 1%) by frequency. This chain uses TRBV6-1 with TRBJ2-3; TCRdb's D call of TRBD1 is untestable without DNA. The CDR3 consists of 15 residues. In germline, CDR1 is MNHNS, CDR2 SASEGT. CDR3 amino acids: CASSEVTGGTDTQYF.

The chain joins TRBV27 to TRBJ1-2; no DNA is available, so the TRBD1 call from TCRdb remains unchecked. The CDR3 loop spans 16 amino acids. Germline V gene lookup returns CDR1 MNHEY and CDR2 SMNVEV (reference sequence). The CDR3 loop reads CASSLMPPQGADGYTF.

The chain is built from TRBV12-3 or TRBV12-4 and TRBJ1-2; TCRdb calls TRBD1, which cannot be checked without DNA. This CDR3 spans 14 amino acids. CDR3 protein: CASSPRGSDYGYTF.

This clonotype registers large (0.1 to 1%) by frequency. The V call is TRBV15, the J call TRBJ2-7; without DNA, the TCRdb call of TRBD2 cannot be checked. The germline gives CDR1 LNHNV, CDR2 YYDKDF (reference sequence). This CDR3 has 16 amino acids. Here the CDR3 reads CATSRSGSATTYEQYF. Full variable domain (outside the CDR3, taken from reference TRBV15 and TRBJ2-7): DAMVIQNPRYQVTQFGKPVTLSCSQTLNHNVMYWYQQKSSQAPKLLFHYYDKDFNNEADTPDNFQSRRPNTSFCFLDIRSPGLGDTAMYLCATSRSGSATTYEQYFGPGTRLTVT.